The 3 T cell receptor beta chains presented below share a single source sample, sequenced in a study of molecular identifiers for immune sequencing clone quantification. One entry per CDR3 protein, called by TCRdb with MiXCR from the PCR reads. The profile covers about 40,000 distinct CDR3 sequences, with approximately 17% appearing a single time and approximately 7.1% taken by the ten largest. Sequencing was performed on naive CD8+ T cells from blood, with Jurkat cell RNA spiked in. Specified subset: FACS-sorted CD8+CD4-CCR7+CD45RA+ naive T cells. These receptors were taken from a human donor in good health. Some libraries in this study had Jurkat cell RNA spiked in.

Many counts were recorded for this clonotype. The chain joins TRBV14 to TRBJ2-1, with unresolved D. Trimming stripped 4 bases from V and 3 bases from J, with 10 bases between. This CDR3 spans 14 amino acids. Germline V gene sequence: CDR1 SGHDN, CDR2 FVKESK. CDR3 residues: CASSPWTSYNEQFF. The CDR3 DNA reads as TGTGCCAGCAGCCCGTGGACCAGCTACAATGAGCAGTTCTTC.

Comments on this clonotype: This may be a read error, as it is one base from a much larger clone. This chain uses TRBV28 with TRBJ2-7, with D perhaps TRBD1 (6 bases). Germline V gives CDR1 MDHEN, CDR2 SYDVKM. The CDR3 runs to 13 residues. V dropped 8 bases and J dropped 2 bases, with 13 bases sitting between them. The chain's CDR3 is CASSRKGAYEQYF. The CDR3 coding sequence is TGTGCCAGCTCGAGGAAGGGGGCCTACGAGCAGTACTTC.

This chain connects TRBV7-9 to TRBJ2-1, with 9 bases matching TRBD2. This CDR3 is 15 amino acids long. The ends lost 4 bases at V and 3 bases at J; junction bases unmatched: 4. From germline, CDR1 is SEHNR and CDR2 FQNEAQ (reference sequence). The CDR3 DNA follows: TGTGCCAGCAGCTCCCCGACTAGCGGCTACAATGAGCAGTTCTTC. This sequence encodes CASSSPTSGYNEQFF.